The source of this TCR beta chain is a study of cytomegalovirus exposure and HLA in healthy donors. Whole-study results and caveats: Using a false discovery rate of 0.05, a later analysis showed that 16,951 TCR beta sequences were associated with HLA alleles.

The PCR was carried out with 60 Vbeta primers and 13 Jbeta primers. TCRdb's table, derived via immunoSEQ multiplex PCR, lists solely in-frame clones and lacks some. The table includes some 150,000 clones, around 79% detected once. Regarding this clone: Antigen unknown.

The CDR3 spans 11 residues. Germline-derived CDR1 and CDR2 are GTSNPN and SVGIG (reference sequence). After removal of 7 bases from V and 4 bases from J, the junction contained 3 bases not matched to a gene. The rearrangement uses TRBV30 and TRBJ1-1; 7 nucleotides agree with TRBD1. This TCR was recovered from a man aged 30 to 39 in good health and CMV-seropositive. Sequencing was done on a sample of PBMCs. In nucleotides, the CDR3 is TGTGCCTACAGGGGACCCACTGAAGCTTTCTTT. It codes for CAYRGPTEAFF.